The 28 T cell receptor beta chains in this list originate from one sample, sequenced in a study of spatial heterogeneity in lung cancer. TCRdb called the 5' RACE reads again in MiXCR, with one record for every CDR3 protein. The profile shows 6,900 or so distinct CDR3 sequences, around 3.8% of them singletons. Time point described: sample taken at primary tumor resection. Sequencing covered unsorted whole RNA taken from tumor, nontumor lung or frozen PBMC. Sequences were derived from normal lung tissue next to the tumor, sampled at surgery. The receptors originated from a female donor with early-stage non-small cell lung cancer.

By its share, this clonotype is medium-sized. The V and J genes are TRBV11-2 and TRBJ2-2; 8 positions agree with TRBD1. CDR3 length: 17 residues. Germline assignment: CDR1 SGHAT and CDR2 FQNNGV. Trimming took 5 bases from V and 5 from J; bases not matched to a gene: 13. CDR3: CASSARDRSYFTGELFF. Here the CDR3 DNA reads TGTGCCAGCAGCGCCCGGGACAGGAGCTATTTTACCGGGGAGCTGTTTTTT.

The chain carries TRBV5-1 and TRBJ1-2; D gene ambiguous. The CDR3 totals 14 residues. Germline V gives CDR1 SGHRS, CDR2 YFSETQ. The V and J ends lost 7 bases and 2 bases respectively, with 15 bases between them. The CDR3 loop is CASRPGFLNYGYTF. For the CDR3, the DNA is TGCGCCAGCCGACCCGGCTTTCTCAACTATGGCTACACCTTC.

In this sample, this clonotype turned up many times. V gene TRBV7-2 combines with J gene TRBJ1-2; D gene ambiguous. Trimming cost V 4 bases and J 4 bases, with 13 bases left between them. Germline CDR1 reads SGHTA; CDR2 reads FQGNSA. This CDR3 comprises 14 residues. For the CDR3, the DNA is TGTGCCAGCAGCTCAATCTCTACGGGCTATGGCTACACCTTC. It is translated as CASSSISTGYGYTF. The variable domain in full, with the rest retrieved from reference TRBV7-2 and TRBJ1-2, is GAGVSQSPSNKVTEKGKDVELRCDPISGHTALYWYRQSLGQGLEFLIYFQGNSAPDKSGLPSDRFSAERTGGSVSTLTIQRTQQEDSAVYLCASSSISTGYGYTFGSGTRLTVV.

By share of the sample, this clonotype is medium-sized. V usage is TRBV5-1 and J usage is TRBJ2-3; no definite D call. The V and J ends lost 7 bases and 5 bases respectively, with 8 bases between them. The CDR3 length is 11 residues. Germline V gene lookup returns CDR1 SGHRS and CDR2 YFSETQ. In DNA, the CDR3 is TGCGCCAGCGCTTTAGGAGATACGCAGTATTTT. Amino acid sequence: CASALGDTQYF.

This clonotype is termed medium-sized (0.01 to 0.1%). J is TRBJ1-1 and V is TRBV28; D unclear. The germline V gene has CDR1 MDHEN and CDR2 SYDVKM. This CDR3 is built from 11 residues. The V and J ends lost 4 bases and 8 bases respectively, with 8 bases between them. The CDR3 sequence: CASSYLNEAFF. CDR3 DNA: TGTGCCAGCAGTTACCTCAACGAAGCTTTCTTT.

This clonotype was detected ten times or more. The chain is built from TRBV6-1 and TRBJ2-7; D possibly uses TRBD1 or TRBD2 (5 bases each). Germline CDR1 reads MNHNS; CDR2 reads SASEGT. The CDR3 runs 15 residues. Trimming removed 4 bases at V and 0 bases at J, with 13 bases between. The CDR3 spells CASSGSGTISYEQYF. CDR3 sequence (DNA): TGTGCCAGCAGTGGTTCGGGGACCATCTCCTACGAGCAGTACTTC.

This clonotype has only a few counts. A much larger clone is a single base away; this may be a read error. The chain combines TRBV7-9 with TRBJ2-3, with D unclear. Germline values: CDR1 SEHNR, CDR2 FQNEAQ (reference sequence). The CDR3 loop spans 15 amino acids. The CDR3 DNA reads as TGTGCCAGCAGCCCTTTTACCCTCAGCACAGATATGCAGTATTTT. This encodes CASSPFTLSTDMQYF.

In this sample, this clonotype is medium-sized. V gene TRBV9 combines with J gene TRBJ1-1; no clear D gene. Germline CDR1 is SGDLS and CDR2 is YYNGEE. V lost 4 bases to trimming and J lost 6 bases, with 10 bases between them. CDR3 length: 12 residues. Here the CDR3 DNA reads TGTGCCAGCAGCCCTGGGTTAGCTGAAGCTTTCTTT. It specifies CASSPGLAEAFF.

This clonotype is large by share. The chain links TRBV20-1 to TRBJ2-3; 11 bases match TRBD1. The CDR3 sequence is 17 residues long. Trimming at V came to 3 bases and at J to 3 bases, leaving 11 bases not matched to a gene. Germline V gives CDR1 DFQATT, CDR2 SNEGSKA (reference sequence). CDR3 bases: TGCAGTGCTAGCGCGGACAGGGGGCTTGGTGGTACAGATACGCAGTATTTT. Encoded protein: CSASADRGLGGTDTQYF.

This clonotype was observed at least ten times. The V and J genes are TRBV7-8 and TRBJ1-5; D gene ambiguous. V was trimmed by 1 base and J by 3 bases, leaving 13 bases between them. Germline V lookup: CDR1 SGHVS, CDR2 FQNEAQ. CDR3 size: 16 residues. CDR3 bases: TGTGCCAGCAGCTTAGTGGTGGGCAGTCTCAATCAGCCCCAGCATTTT. Amino acids: CASSLVVGSLNQPQHF.

This clonotype was counted ten times or more. The chain has TRBV19 and TRBJ1-4; unclear D gene. Trimming pared 3 bases from V and 5 bases from J, leaving 10 bases between. Germline CDR1 reads LNHDA; CDR2 reads SQIVND (reference sequence). The CDR3 has 14 amino acids. Written as DNA, the CDR3 is TGTGCCAGTAGTATTACCCTTCGGAATGAAAAACTGTTTTTT. This codes for CASSITLRNEKLFF.

This clonotype was picked up many times. J is TRBJ1-1 and V is TRBV20-1; D gene ambiguous. V was cut by 6 bases and J by 5 bases, with 25 bases left in between. Germline loops: CDR1 DFQATT, CDR2 SNEGSKA (reference sequence). This CDR3 has 16 residues. This CDR3 is CSARWGLSLPGTEAFF. CDR3 DNA sequence: TGCAGTGCCAGGTGGGGTCTGAGCCTACCAGGTACTGAAGCTTTCTTT.

In its sample, this clonotype is medium-sized. The chain combines TRBV28 with TRBJ2-1; D remains unclear. Germline CDR1 MDHEN, CDR2 SYDVKM. The CDR3 loop spans 13 amino acids. Trimming removed 6 bases from V and 8 bases from J, with 14 bases in between. CDR3 bases: TGTGCCAGCAGCAAGAATCTAAGAGATGAGCAGTTCTTC. This gives the protein CASSKNLRDEQFF.

At least ten counts were recorded for this clonotype. The chain carries TRBV15 and TRBJ2-1; D is possibly TRBD2 (6 bases). The germline V and J ends were trimmed by 0 bases and 8 bases, with 8 bases remaining between them. CDR1 is LNHNV, CDR2 YYDKDF, per germline (reference sequence). This CDR3 region has 13 residues. The CDR3 spells CATSRDRRDEQFF. CDR3 sequence (DNA): TGTGCCACCAGCAGAGATAGGAGGGATGAGCAGTTCTTC. Looking up the rest from reference TRBV15 and TRBJ2-1 gives the full variable domain: DAMVIQNPRYQVTQFGKPVTLSCSQTLNHNVMYWYQQKSSQAPKLLFHYYDKDFNNEADTPDNFQSRRPNTSFCFLDIRSPGLGDTAMYLCATSRDRRDEQFFGPGTRLTVL.

By share, this clonotype counts as medium-sized. CDR3 residues: CASSFFAGRTDTQYF. In DNA, the CDR3 is TGTGCCAGCAGTTTTTTCGCGGGACGCACAGATACGCAGTATTTT. This chain links TRBV12-3 or TRBV12-4 with TRBJ2-3; tentatively, D is TRBD2 (6 bases). Trimming took 3 bases from V and 1 from J, leaving 11 bases between them. This CDR3 spans 15 amino acids.

Relative to its sample, this clonotype is medium-sized. J is TRBJ2-3 and V is TRBV27; a weak D match, TRBD2 (6 bases). V dropped 6 bases and J dropped 1 base, with 11 bases sitting between them. From germline, CDR1 is MNHEY and CDR2 SMNVEV (reference sequence). The CDR3 has 14 amino acids. The CDR3: CASRRDSRTDTQYF. The CDR3 nucleotides read TGTGCCAGCAGACGGGACTCGCGCACAGATACGCAGTATTTT.

By share, this clonotype counts as medium-sized. The J gene is TRBJ2-1, the V gene TRBV28; 8 bases agree with TRBD1. Germline CDR1 MDHEN, CDR2 SYDVKM. The CDR3 is made up of 14 amino acids. The junction had 7 bases not matched to a gene; V was cut back by 6 bases and J by 6 bases. In nucleotides, the CDR3 is TGTGCCAGCAGCCCTGGACAGGGCATCAATGAGCAGTTCTTC. As protein: CASSPGQGINEQFF.

By share of the sample, this clonotype is medium-sized. This chain uses TRBV5-1 with TRBJ2-3; no definite D call. The germline V gene has CDR1 SGHRS and CDR2 YFSETQ. V was shortened by 0 bases and J by 3 bases, with 11 bases between the two germline ends. The CDR3 totals 15 residues. CDR3 residues: CASSLAGGRTDTQYF. The CDR3 DNA is TGCGCCAGCAGCTTGGCCGGCGGCCGTACAGATACGCAGTATTTT.

This clonotype was observed many times. The chain links TRBV29-1 to TRBJ1-1, with 7 bases fitting TRBD1. This CDR3 has 13 residues. CDR1 SQVTM and CDR2 ANQGSEA come from the germline V gene. J gave up 4 bases and V 4 bases, and 6 bases lay outside the gene matches. The DNA for the CDR3 is TGCAGCGTTGCGGAGGGGGCGAGCACTGAAGCTTTCTTT. Translated: CSVAEGASTEAFF.

There are many counts of this clonotype. J is TRBJ2-5 and V is TRBV5-1, with 7 bases lining up with TRBD1. J was trimmed by 1 base and V by 0 bases; bases with no gene match: 3. CDR1 SGHRS and CDR2 YFSETQ come from the germline V gene. This CDR3 contains 15 residues. In nucleotides, the CDR3 is TGCGCCAGCAGCTTGGGGCCAGGGGGCCAAGAGACCCAGTACTTC. It yields the protein CASSLGPGGQETQYF.

By frequency in the sample, this clonotype is large. The chain employs TRBV4-1 and TRBJ2-3; maybe TRBD2 (6 bases). Trimming shortened V by 4 bases and J by 4 bases, and 9 bases separated the two germline ends. CDR3 length: 13 amino acids. Germline V lookup: CDR1 MGHRA, CDR2 YSYEKL. CDR3 in amino acids: CASSPPGADTQYF. The CDR3 DNA sequence: TGCGCCAGCAGCCCCCCGGGGGCAGATACGCAGTATTTT.

This clonotype was observed many times. This rearrangement joins TRBV4-2 to TRBJ2-3; possible D gene TRBD2, 6 bases. V lost 3 bases and J lost 4, with 17 bases in between. The CDR3 runs 16 residues. From germline, CDR1 is LGHNA and CDR2 YNFKEQ. CDR3 in amino acids: CASSHQGGEAADTQYF. CDR3 nucleotide sequence: TGTGCCAGCAGCCACCAAGGAGGGGAGGCGGCAGATACGCAGTATTTT.

At least ten counts were recorded for this clonotype. This chain links TRBV20-1 with TRBJ1-2; 7 bases match TRBD1. V shed 3 bases and J 2 bases; nucleotides not matched to a gene: 9. This CDR3 region has 15 residues. The germline gives CDR1 DFQATT, CDR2 SNEGSKA (reference sequence). In nucleotides, the CDR3 is TGCAGTGCTAGTTTGGCTTTACAGGGGAACTATGGCTACACCTTC. Its protein is CSASLALQGNYGYTF.

In this sample, this clonotype is medium-sized. V gene TRBV19 combines with J gene TRBJ2-5, with TRBD2 matching over 8 bases. The germline gives CDR1 LNHDA, CDR2 SQIVND (reference sequence). This CDR3 has 14 residues. V lost 10 bases and J lost 1; bases outside the gene matches: 8. CDR3 coding DNA: TGTGCCACCAGCCACGGGGGGGGCCAAGAGACCCAGTACTTC. It translates to CATSHGGGQETQYF.

By sample fraction, this clonotype is medium-sized (0.01 to 0.1%). This chain connects TRBV30 to TRBJ2-3, with 9 bases lining up with TRBD2. V shed 8 bases, J shed 2 bases, and the junction held 8 bases outside the gene matches. This CDR3 has 14 amino acids. Germline assignment: CDR1 GTSNPN and CDR2 SVGIG (reference sequence). CDR3 coding DNA: TGTGCCCACCAGCTAGCGGGAAACACAGATACGCAGTATTTT. This sequence encodes CAHQLAGNTDTQYF.

This clonotype showed up many times. This chain links TRBV28 with TRBJ2-3; 7 bases match TRBD1. Germline CDR1 and CDR2: MDHEN and SYDVKM. CDR3 size: 16 residues. After removal of 5 bases from V and 7 bases from J, the junction contained 15 bases not matched to a gene. Here the CDR3 reads CASSPPRDRQRHTQYF. The DNA of the CDR3 is TGTGCCAGCAGTCCACCCCGGGACAGACAACGACATACGCAGTATTTT. Drawing the rest from reference TRBV28 and TRBJ2-3, the complete variable domain is DVKVTQSSRYLVKRTGEKVFLECVQDMDHENMFWYRQDPGLGLRLIYFSYDVKMKEKGDIPEGYSVSREKKERFSLILESASTNQTSMYLCASSPPRDRQRHTQYFGPGTRLTVL.

This clonotype was observed many times. V usage is TRBV5-1 and J usage is TRBJ1-1; D is unclear. Trimming took off 0 bases at V and 0 bases at J, with 12 bases between the two ends. CDR1 is SGHRS, CDR2 YFSETQ, per germline. The CDR3 runs to 16 residues. The DNA for the CDR3 is TGCGCCAGCAGCTTGGATAGGGCCAGTCTGAACACTGAAGCTTTCTTT. Translating gives CASSLDRASLNTEAFF.

This clonotype was recorded many times. This chain joins TRBV2 and TRBJ1-1; D is ambiguous. Trimming removed 5 bases at V and 8 bases at J, with 12 bases between. The CDR3 length is 12 residues. Per the germline V gene, CDR1 is SNHLY and CDR2 is FYNNEI. CDR3 residues: CASSTRTWEAFF. The CDR3 region has the DNA TGTGCCAGCAGTACCCGGACCTGGGAAGCTTTCTTT.